This TCR beta chain was sequenced in a study of blood T cells in healthy people across ages. The V and J ends lost 5 bases and 14 bases, in that order; junction bases with no gene match: 18. The CDR3 is 15 amino acids. Germline V CDR1 and CDR2: DFQATT, SNEGSKA (reference sequence). This clonotype was seen ten or more times. For the second PCR, which ran for roughly 6 to 12 cycles, a sample-barcoded 5' primer and a J-beta primer mix were used. TCRdb re-derived calls from the 5' RACE reads in MiXCR, one entry per CDR3 protein. The data show 900,000 to 950,000 distinct CDR3 sequences, with roughly 29% seen just once and roughly a tenth held by the top ten. This sample was shared with a second study, whose subject was T cells of mothers and their children.

What was sequenced was blood. The rearrangement links TRBV20-1 to TRBJ1-6; 7 bases agree with TRBD1. This receptor was identified in a woman aged 40 to 50 in good health. The CDR3 is CSAHLGGTVGLALHF. CDR3 nucleotides: TGCAGTGCTCACCTGGGGGGGACAGTCGGGTTAGCCCTCCACTTT.